This T cell receptor beta chain is drawn from a study of T cells in Graves' hyperthyroidism and ophthalmopathy. This clonotype was counted at least ten times. Newly diagnosed patients aged 18 to 65 had hyperthyroidism of under 2 months' duration. Uncontrolled infection, other autoimmune disease, pregnancy or lactation led to exclusion. CDR3 length: 14 amino acids. Germline CDR1 and CDR2: SGHAT and FQNNGV. Trimming took 3 bases from V and 4 from J, leaving 12 bases between them. The source material, RNA transcripts, was used to amplify TCR beta CDR3 regions. The primer set for the first-round RT-PCR of the TCR CDR3 was HTBI. TCRdb called the multiplex PCR reads again in MiXCR, with one record for every CDR3 protein. The sample yields 550,000 to 650,000 distinct CDR3 sequences, approximately 15% seen once.

The sequenced material came from blood. This receptor was identified in a woman aged 25-40 years with Graves' hyperthyroidism that later progressed to Graves' ophthalmopathy. The rearrangement joins TRBV11-2 to TRBJ2-5; D uncertain. CDR3 nucleotides: TGTGCCAGCAGCTTCGGTAAGGGTCCAGAGACCCAGTACTTC. This gives the protein CASSFGKGPETQYF. The whole variable domain, remainder taken from reference TRBV11-2 and TRBJ2-5, is EAGVAQSPRYKIIEKRQSVAFWCNPISGHATLYWYQQILGQGPKLLIQFQNNGVVDDSQLPKDRFSAERLKGVDSTLKIQPAKLEDSAVYLCASSFGKGPETQYFGPGTRLLVL.